A selection of T cell receptor beta chains follows, all from one sample in a study of PD-L1 blockade in urothelial cancer. TCRdb keeps only in-frame clones here, not all; method: immunoSEQ multiplex PCR. This table has about 81,000 clones, 80% to 90% appearing once. This sample comprised PBMCs, obtained around atezolizumab (anti-PD-L1) treatment. These receptors were obtained from an elderly woman with urothelial cancer. Each CDR3 is given with its conserved first and last residue. A D gene is named only where the DNA matches it firmly. The size of a clone is reported for some rows only, either as once, few or many, or as a class for expanded clones.

j_call clone_size v_call d_call cdr3_nt cdr3_aa
TRBJ2-7 NA TRBV7-9 NA TGTGCCAGCAGCTTAGCTGCGGAGTCCTACGAGCAGTACTTC CASSLAAESYEQYF
TRBJ2-3 NA TRBV28 NA TGTGCTGCAGGGGTTAGAGCAGATACGCAGTATTTT CAAGVRADTQYF
TRBJ1-5 NA TRBV19 NA TGTGCCAGTAGTACCTCAGGTGGAGGTAGTCAGCCCCAGCATTTT CASSTSGGGSQPQHF
TRBJ1-1 NA TRBV28 NA TGTGCCAGCAAGGAGACGGTGTTGAACACTGAAGCTTTCTTT CASKETVLNTEAFF
TRBJ2-1 NA TRBV15 NA TGTGCCACCAGCAGAGTAGGGGAGGAATACAATGAGCAGTTCTTC CATSRVGEEYNEQFF
TRBJ1-1 few TRBV28 NA TGTGCCAGCAGTTTAAGGGCAGGGATGAGCACTGAAGCTTTCTTT CASSLRAGMSTEAFF
TRBJ2-5 NA TRBV25-1 TRBD2 TGTGCCAGCAGGTCAACCGGGACTAGCGGGAGGAGGCGTAAGACCCAGTACTTC CASRSTGTSGRRRKTQYF
TRBJ2-2 NA TRBV18 NA TGTGCCAGCTCACCACTAGTGCATCCGAACACCGGGGAGCTGTTTTTT CASSPLVHPNTGELFF
TRBJ1-4 NA TRBV25-1 TRBD1 TGTGCCAGCCGCCCGGGACAGGGACGGGAAAAACTGTTTTTT CASRPGQGREKLFF
TRBJ2-1 NA TRBV19 NA TGTGCCAGTAGTACCCAGCGGACCTACAATGAGCAGTTCTTC CASSTQRTYNEQFF
TRBJ2-3 NA TRBV9 NA TGTGCCAGCAGCGTACGTTGGAGTGGCACAGATACGCAGTATTTT CASSVRWSGTDTQYF
TRBJ1-1 NA TRBV19 TRBD1 TGTGCCAGTAGTAGTACAGGGGGCAGGGTGAACACTGAAGCTTTCTTT CASSSTGGRVNTEAFF
TRBJ1-2 NA TRBV10-2 TRBD1 TGCGCCAGCAGTGAGTCTGTGGACAGGGGGCGCAGGGGTGACGGCTACACCTTC CASSESVDRGRRGDGYTF
TRBJ2-1 NA TRBV7-3 NA TGTGCCAGCAGCTCTCTTTCCGGGACCTACAATGAGCAGTTCTTC CASSSLSGTYNEQFF
TRBJ1-1 NA TRBV18 NA TGTGCCAGCTCACCACCGCACACAGTGAACACTGAAGCTTTCTTT CASSPPHTVNTEAFF
TRBJ1-5 NA TRBV11-2 NA TGTGCCAGCAGCTTAGGCGTTAGCAATCAGCCCCAGCATTTT CASSLGVSNQPQHF
TRBJ2-1 once TRBV9 TRBD2 TGTGCCAGCAGCGTATGGGGACTAGCGGCCGCCTACAATGAGCAGTTCTTC CASSVWGLAAAYNEQFF
TRBJ2-1 NA TRBV5-1 TRBD2 TGCGCCAGCAGCTTGGAGTCTAGCGGGGGAAACAATGAGCAGTTCTTC CASSLESSGGNNEQFF
TRBJ2-6 NA TRBV29-1 TRBD2 TGCAGCGCCACTAGCGGGATCAACTCTGGGGCCAACGTCCTGACTTTC CSATSGINSGANVLTF
TRBJ2-1 NA TRBV12-5 TRBD2 TGTGCTAGTGGTTTGGTAGGAGTAGCGGGAGTAATGGTCTTC CASGLVGVAGVMVF
TRBJ1-1 once TRBV7-3 NA TGTGCCAGCAGCTTAGAAGGGTGGGGGGACACTGAAGCTTTCTTT CASSLEGWGDTEAFF
TRBJ2-1 many TRBV6-1 TRBD1 TGTGCCAGCGGACAGGGCCGGCGTGAGCAGTTCTTC CASGQGRREQFF
TRBJ1-1 few TRBV28 NA TGTGCCAGCAGTATCAAACAGACAGGGAACACTGAAGCTTTCTTT CASSIKQTGNTEAFF
TRBJ2-2 NA TRBV7-3 NA TGTGCCAGCAGCACCTCCCTCGGAGTTTCCACCGGGGAGCTGTTTTTT CASSTSLGVSTGELFF
TRBJ1-1 NA TRBV10-3 NA TGTGCCATCAGCCTGGACAAGATGAACACTGAAGCTTTCTTT CAISLDKMNTEAFF
TRBJ1-1 NA TRBV28 NA TGTGCCAGCACTTCTTGGGGGCCCGACACTGAAGCTTTCTTT CASTSWGPDTEAFF
TRBJ2-5 once TRBV5-1 TRBD1 TGCGCCAGCAGCGCGAGCCGGGACAGGGTAGAGACCCAGTACTTC CASSASRDRVETQYF
TRBJ1-1 NA TRBV5-1 NA TGCGCCAGCAGCGCAGGACGTGAGGGGAACACTGAAGCTTTCTTT CASSAGREGNTEAFF
TRBJ2-7 NA TRBV27 NA TGTGCCAGCAGTTTAACCCCCCCGGTTTACTACGAGCAGTACTTC CASSLTPPVYYEQYF
TRBJ2-5 once TRBV7-2 TRBD2 TGTGCCAGCAGCTCCGGACTAGCTGCGGAGACCCAGTACTTC CASSSGLAAETQYF
TRBJ1-5 NA TRBV18 NA TGTGCCAGCTCCCAAGAGACAGGAATAGATCAGCCCCAGCATTTT CASSQETGIDQPQHF
TRBJ1-1 NA TRBV2 TRBD1 TGTGCCAGCACCGGGACAGGGGGCCTCACTGAAGCTTTCTTT CASTGTGGLTEAFF
TRBJ2-7 NA TRBV2 NA TGTGCCAGCAACGGGATCGAGTACGAGCAGTACTTC CASNGIEYEQYF
TRBJ2-2 NA TRBV11-2 TRBD2 TGTGCCAGCAGCTTAGTGGGGACTAGCGGGAGGAACACCGGGGAGCTGTTTTTT CASSLVGTSGRNTGELFF
TRBJ1-3 NA TRBV27 NA TGTGCCAGCAGCCGGACAAAGACCTCTGGAAACACCATATATTTT CASSRTKTSGNTIYF
TRBJ1-2 NA TRBV27 TRBD1 TGTGCCAGCAGACCCGAACCGAAATTCAGGGGGCTCGGCTACACCTTC CASRPEPKFRGLGYTF
TRBJ1-1 NA TRBV5-6 TRBD1 TGTGCCAGCAGCTTGAGGGGGCAGGGTACTGAAGCTTTCTTT CASSLRGQGTEAFF
TRBJ1-2 NA TRBV15 TRBD1 TGTGCCACCAGCAGAGCGAGACAGGGAGTATATGGCTACACCTTC CATSRARQGVYGYTF
TRBJ2-3 NA TRBV28 TRBD1 TGTGCCAGCAGTTTGTCAGGGGGCCAACGGGATACGCAGTATTTT CASSLSGGQRDTQYF
TRBJ1-4 NA TRBV25-1 TRBD1 TGTGCCTCCGGGACAGACATTGAAAAACTGTTTTTT CASGTDIEKLFF
TRBJ1-2 NA TRBV10-2 NA TGCGCCAGCGATACCCCGGGAGGAAGGGGCTACACCTTC CASDTPGGRGYTF
TRBJ1-1 NA TRBV19 TRBD1 TGTGCCAGTAGCAAGGGACAGGGGGACACTGAAGCTTTCTTT CASSKGQGDTEAFF
TRBJ1-1 NA TRBV19 NA TGTGCCAGTAGTATGGACATGAACACTGAAGCTTTCTTT CASSMDMNTEAFF
TRBJ1-5 NA TRBV20-1 NA TGCAGTGCTAGAAAGAGTCAGCCCCAGCATTTT CSARKSQPQHF
TRBJ2-3 NA TRBV5-6 NA TGTGCCAGCAGCTCGGGACTAGATACGCAGTATTTT CASSSGLDTQYF
TRBJ2-2 once TRBV10-3 NA TGTGCCATCAGTTCGAGTCGCGGCACCGGGGAGCTGTTTTTT CAISSSRGTGELFF
TRBJ2-2 NA TRBV5-1 TRBD2 TGCGCCAGCAGCCCGACACTAGCGGGAGGGCCCGGGGAGCTGTTTTTT CASSPTLAGGPGELFF
TRBJ1-3 NA TRBV9 NA TGTGCCAGCAGCGTACAGGGTTCCGCCTCTGGAAACACCATATATTTT CASSVQGSASGNTIYF
TRBJ1-1 NA TRBV2 TRBD1 TGTGCCAGCAGTGTAGGCAGGGGGCAAACTGAAGCTTTCTTT CASSVGRGQTEAFF
TRBJ2-5 NA TRBV30 TRBD2 TGTGCCTGGAGTTCTGGTAGCGGGCCCGTGAAGACCCAGTACTTC CAWSSGSGPVKTQYF
TRBJ2-5 NA TRBV5-1 TRBD2 TGCGCCAGCAGCTCAGGACTAGCGGGGAGTGAGACCCAGTACTTC CASSSGLAGSETQYF
TRBJ1-1 NA TRBV7-9 TRBD1 TGTGCCAGCAGCTTTAGTGGCTGGCGGGACAGGCGGGGTAACACTGAAGCTTTCTTT CASSFSGWRDRRGNTEAFF
TRBJ2-2 NA TRBV2 NA TGTGCCAGCAGTGTGCGGCAGACCTACACCGGGGAGCTGTTTTTT CASSVRQTYTGELFF
TRBJ1-2 NA TRBV28 TRBD1 TGTGCCAGCATCAACGACAGGGGTAGAAGCTATGGCTACACCTTC CASINDRGRSYGYTF
TRBJ1-5 NA TRBV28 TRBD1 TGTGCCAGCAAGTCTTCCGGTAGGGGGCGCTTTGGCAATCAGCCCCAGCATTTT CASKSSGRGRFGNQPQHF